The present TCR beta chain was sequenced within a study of blood T cells in healthy people across ages. A second PCR, run for roughly 7 to 11 cycles, used a sample-barcoded 5' primer plus a J-beta primer mix. Each of the samples gave a minimum of 3 million paired-end reads that contained CDR3. TCRdb passed the 5' RACE reads through MiXCR, listing each CDR3 protein once. The profile shows roughly 830,000 distinct CDR3 sequences, around 68% of them singletons. Germline-derived CDR1 and CDR2 are DFQATT and SNEGSKA (reference sequence). The CDR3 sequence is 10 residues long. Trimming cost V 4 bases and J 7 bases, with 4 bases left between them.

This TCR came from a man in his thirties or forties in good health. The rearrangement joins TRBV20-1 to TRBJ1-4; D is uncertain. The sequenced material came from blood. The chain's CDR3 is CSAMSEKLFF. CDR3 sequence (DNA): TGCAGTGCTATGAGTGAAAAACTGTTTTTT.